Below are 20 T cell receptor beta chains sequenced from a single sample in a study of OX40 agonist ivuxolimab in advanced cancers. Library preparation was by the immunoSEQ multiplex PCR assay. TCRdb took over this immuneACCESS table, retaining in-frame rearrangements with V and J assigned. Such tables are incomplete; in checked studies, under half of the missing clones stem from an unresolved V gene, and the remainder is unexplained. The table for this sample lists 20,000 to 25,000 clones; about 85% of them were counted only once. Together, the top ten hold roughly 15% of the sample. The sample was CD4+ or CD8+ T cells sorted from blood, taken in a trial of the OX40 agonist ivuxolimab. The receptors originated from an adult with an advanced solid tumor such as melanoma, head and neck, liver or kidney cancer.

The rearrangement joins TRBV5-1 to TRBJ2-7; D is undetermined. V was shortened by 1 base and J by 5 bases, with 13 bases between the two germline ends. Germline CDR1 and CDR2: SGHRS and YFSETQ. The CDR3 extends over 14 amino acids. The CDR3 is CASSLISVVDEQYF. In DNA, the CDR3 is TGCGCCAGCAGCTTGATTTCAGTTGTAGACGAGCAGTACTTC.

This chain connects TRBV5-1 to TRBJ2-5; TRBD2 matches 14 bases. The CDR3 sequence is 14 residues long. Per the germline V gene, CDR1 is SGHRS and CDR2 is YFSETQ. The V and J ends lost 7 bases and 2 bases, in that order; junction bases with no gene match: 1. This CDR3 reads CASGTSGGQETQYF. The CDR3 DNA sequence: TGCGCCAGCGGGACTAGCGGGGGTCAAGAGACCCAGTACTTC.

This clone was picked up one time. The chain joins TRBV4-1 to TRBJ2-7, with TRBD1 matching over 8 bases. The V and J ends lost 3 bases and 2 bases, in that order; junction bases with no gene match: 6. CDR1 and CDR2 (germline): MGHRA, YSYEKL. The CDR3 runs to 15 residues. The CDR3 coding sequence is TGCGCCAGCAGCCAGGGACAGGCGACGGCCTACGAGCAGTACTTC. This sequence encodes CASSQGQATAYEQYF.

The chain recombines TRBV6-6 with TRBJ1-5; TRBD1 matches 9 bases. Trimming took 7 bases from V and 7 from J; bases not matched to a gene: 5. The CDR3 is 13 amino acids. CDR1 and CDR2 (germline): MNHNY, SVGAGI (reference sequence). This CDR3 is CASTGQGKQPQHF. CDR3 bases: TGTGCCAGCACCGGACAGGGGAAGCAGCCCCAGCATTTT.

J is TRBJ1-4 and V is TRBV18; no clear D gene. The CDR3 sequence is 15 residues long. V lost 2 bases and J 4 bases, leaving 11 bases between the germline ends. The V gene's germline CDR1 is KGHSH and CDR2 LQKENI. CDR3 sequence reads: CASSPSYSFNEKLFF. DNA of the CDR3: TGTGCCAGCTCACCATCGTACAGCTTTAATGAAAAACTGTTTTTT.

CDR3 amino acids: CASSFRGGAPGELFF. The CDR3 DNA is TGTGCCAGCAGTTTCCGCGGGGGGGCACCCGGGGAGCTGTTTTTT. The chain employs TRBV27 and TRBJ2-2; 9 bases map to TRBD2. With 3 bases clipped from V and 6 bases from J, the junction kept 5 bases outside the gene matches. This CDR3 comprises 15 residues. CDR1 and CDR2 from the germline V gene are MNHEY and SMNVEV (reference sequence).

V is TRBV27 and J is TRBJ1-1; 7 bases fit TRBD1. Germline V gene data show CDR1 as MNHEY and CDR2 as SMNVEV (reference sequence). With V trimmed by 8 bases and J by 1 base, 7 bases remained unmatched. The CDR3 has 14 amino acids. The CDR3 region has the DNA TGTGCCAGCGGGCGACAGGGTTCGAACACTGAAGCTTTCTTT. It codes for CASGRQGSNTEAFF.

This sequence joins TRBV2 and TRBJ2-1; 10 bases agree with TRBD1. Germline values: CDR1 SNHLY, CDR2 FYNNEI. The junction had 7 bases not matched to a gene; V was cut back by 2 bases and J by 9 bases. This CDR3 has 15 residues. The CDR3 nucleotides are TGTGCCAGCAGTGAAATAGGGACAGGGGTCGGTGAGCAGTTCTTC. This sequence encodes CASSEIGTGVGEQFF.

The CDR3 spells CASSPGDVVNEQYF. CDR3 coding DNA: TGCGCCAGCAGCCCAGGGGATGTCGTAAACGAGCAGTACTTC. V and J are TRBV5-1 and TRBJ2-7; TRBD1 might be the D (6 bases). CDR3 length: 14 residues. The germline V and J ends were trimmed by 4 bases and 5 bases, with 16 bases remaining between them. Germline V lookup: CDR1 SGHRS, CDR2 YFSETQ.

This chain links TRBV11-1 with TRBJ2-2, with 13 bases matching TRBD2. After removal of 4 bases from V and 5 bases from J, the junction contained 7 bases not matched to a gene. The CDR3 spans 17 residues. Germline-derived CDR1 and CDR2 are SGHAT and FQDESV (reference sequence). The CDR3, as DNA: TGTGCCAGCAGCTCTGGGGGACTAGCGGGATATACCGGGGAGCTGTTTTTT. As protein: CASSSGGLAGYTGELFF. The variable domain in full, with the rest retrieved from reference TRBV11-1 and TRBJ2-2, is EAEVAQSPRYKITEKSQAVAFWCDPISGHATLYWYRQILGQGPELLVQFQDESVVDDSQLPKDRFSAERLKGVDSTLKIQPAELGDSAMYLCASSSGGLAGYTGELFFGEGSRLTVL.

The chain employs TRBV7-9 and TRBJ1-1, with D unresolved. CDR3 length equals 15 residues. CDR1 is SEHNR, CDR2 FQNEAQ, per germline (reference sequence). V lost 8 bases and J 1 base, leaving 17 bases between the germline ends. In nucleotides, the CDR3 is TGTGCCAGCGCCCCTAGGGATCTATCGAACACTGAAGCTTTCTTT. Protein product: CASAPRDLSNTEAFF.

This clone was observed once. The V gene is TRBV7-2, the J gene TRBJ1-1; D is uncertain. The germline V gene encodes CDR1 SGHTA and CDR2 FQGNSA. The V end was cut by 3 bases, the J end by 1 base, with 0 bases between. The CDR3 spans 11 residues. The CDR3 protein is CASSLNTEAFF. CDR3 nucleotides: TGTGCCAGCAGCTTGAACACTGAAGCTTTCTTT.

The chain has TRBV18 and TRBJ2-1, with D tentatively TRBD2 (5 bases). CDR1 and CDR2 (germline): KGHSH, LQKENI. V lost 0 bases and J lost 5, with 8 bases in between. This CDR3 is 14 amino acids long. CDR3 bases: TGTGCCAGCTCACCACCTAGCGAAGACAATGAGCAGTTCTTC. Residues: CASSPPSEDNEQFF.

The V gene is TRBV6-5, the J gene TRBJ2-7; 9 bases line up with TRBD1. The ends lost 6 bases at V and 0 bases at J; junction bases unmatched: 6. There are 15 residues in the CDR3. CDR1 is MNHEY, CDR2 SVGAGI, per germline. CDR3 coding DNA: TGTGCCAGCAGCCTACCGGGACAGGGCTCCTACGAGCAGTACTTC. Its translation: CASSLPGQGSYEQYF.

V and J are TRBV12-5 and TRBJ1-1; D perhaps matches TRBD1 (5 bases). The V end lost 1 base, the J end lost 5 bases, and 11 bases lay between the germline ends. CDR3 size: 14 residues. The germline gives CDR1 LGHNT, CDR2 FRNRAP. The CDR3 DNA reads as TGTGCTAGTGGTTTGGGGCCAGGGTCGACTGAAGCTTTCTTT. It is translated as CASGLGPGSTEAFF.

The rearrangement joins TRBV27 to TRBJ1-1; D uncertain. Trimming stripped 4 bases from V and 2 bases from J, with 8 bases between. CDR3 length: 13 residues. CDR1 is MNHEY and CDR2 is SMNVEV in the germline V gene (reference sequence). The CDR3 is CASSSQSNTEAFF. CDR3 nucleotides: TGTGCCAGCAGTTCCCAGTCAAACACTGAAGCTTTCTTT.

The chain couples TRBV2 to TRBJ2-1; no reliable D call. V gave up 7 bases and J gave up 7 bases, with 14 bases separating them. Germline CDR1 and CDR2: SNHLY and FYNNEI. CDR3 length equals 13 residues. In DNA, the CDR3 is TGTGCCAGCACCGAAGTGGTAGCTAATGAGCAGTTCTTC. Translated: CASTEVVANEQFF.

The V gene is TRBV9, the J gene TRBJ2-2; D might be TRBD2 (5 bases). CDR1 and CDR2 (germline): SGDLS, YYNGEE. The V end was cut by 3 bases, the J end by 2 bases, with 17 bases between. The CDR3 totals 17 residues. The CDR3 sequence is CASSGGPGAGNTGELFF. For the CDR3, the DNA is TGTGCCAGCAGCGGCGGGCCGGGCGCGGGTAACACCGGGGAGCTGTTTTTT.

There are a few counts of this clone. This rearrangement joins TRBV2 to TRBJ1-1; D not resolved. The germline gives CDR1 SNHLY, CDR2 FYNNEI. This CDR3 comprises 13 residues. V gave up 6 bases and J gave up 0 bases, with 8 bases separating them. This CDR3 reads CASRFGVNTEAFF. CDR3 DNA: TGTGCCAGCAGGTTTGGAGTGAACACTGAAGCTTTCTTT.

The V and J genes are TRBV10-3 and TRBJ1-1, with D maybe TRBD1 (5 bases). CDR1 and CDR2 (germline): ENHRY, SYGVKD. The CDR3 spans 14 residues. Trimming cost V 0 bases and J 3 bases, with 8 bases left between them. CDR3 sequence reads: CAISESGTDTEAFF. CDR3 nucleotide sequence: TGTGCCATCAGTGAGTCGGGGACGGACACTGAAGCTTTCTTT.